This T cell receptor (beta chain) was captured by sequencing in a study of blood T cell repertoires in COVID-19. V shed 0 bases and J 5 bases; nucleotides not matched to a gene: 5. Germline V gene sequence: CDR1 SGDLS, CDR2 YYNGEE. The CDR3 is 15 amino acids. As handled by the study authors: Estimation of nucleated cell counts relied on the amplification of reference gene primers. Method: immunoSEQ multiplex PCR; TCRdb's copy keeps in-frame clones and lacks some. D and trimming were read from the DNA, whereas the V and J calls and clone size are those reported in that table. The sample yields about 140,000 clones, 88% seen once.

The sequenced sample was peripheral blood. The sequence was obtained from a human donor with COVID-19, enrolled during active disease. The donor label of this sample is uncertain. The chain has TRBV9 and TRBJ2-3; 8 nucleotides match TRBD1. The CDR3 DNA sequence: TGTGCCAGCAGCGTAGTCGGACAGGGTGGAGATACGCAGTATTTT. Protein product: CASSVVGQGGDTQYF.